A selection of T cell receptor beta chains follows, all from one sample in a study of blood T cell repertoires in COVID-19. Here immunoSEQ multiplex PCR was the method, and the copy in TCRdb shows in-frame clones only, minus some. The repertoire holds approximately 100,000 clones, roughly 82% seen once, with about 5% in the top ten. Sequenced: peripheral blood. These receptors were collected from a man between 60 and 75 years old with acute or convalescent COVID-19. CDR3s include the opening cysteine and the closing phenylalanine or tryptophan. The D gene is left open where the match is weak. Size is stated for part of the rows, as once, few or many counts, or as a class when the clone is expanded.

clone size | CDR3 length | J gene | D gene | V gene | CDR3 DNA | CDR3 protein
NA | 14 | TRBJ2-7 | NA | TRBV6-5 | TGTGCCAGCAGTTACACGACCGGGGGATACGAGCAGTACTTC | CASSYTTGGYEQYF
NA | 11 | TRBJ1-5 | NA | TRBV19 | TGTGCCAGTAGTCAAGGGGGTGCCCACCATTTT | CASSQGGAHHF
NA | 14 | TRBJ2-6 | NA | TRBV7-2 | TGTGCCAGCAGCTTAAAGGGGGGGGCCAACGTCCTGACTTTC | CASSLKGGANVLTF
many | 11 | TRBJ2-5 | NA | TRBV4-1 | TGCGCCAGCAGCCGTCTGGAGACCCAGTACTTC | CASSRLETQYF
NA | 16 | TRBJ2-1 | TRBD2 | TRBV28 | TGTGCCAGCACTCCTGGGGGGACTAGCGGCCACAATGAGCAGTTCTTC | CASTPGGTSGHNEQFF
NA | 15 | TRBJ2-2 | NA | TRBV5-6 | TGTGCCAGCAGCCGGAGTCTTATCGGAACCGGGGAGCTGTTTTTT | CASSRSLIGTGELFF
NA | 14 | TRBJ1-1 | NA | TRBV27 | TGTGCCAGCACCAAGGGTAGCGGGAACACTGAAGCTTTCTTT | CASTKGSGNTEAFF
once | 16 | TRBJ2-1 | TRBD2 | TRBV6-2/TRBV6-3 | TGTGCCAGCAGTAAAGGACTAGCGGAGTTTTACAATGAGCAGTTCTTC | CASSKGLAEFYNEQFF
once | 15 | TRBJ1-3 | NA | TRBV10-3 | TGTGCCATCAGTGGTGGGGACTTCTCTGGAAACACCATATATTTT | CAISGGDFSGNTIYF
few | 14 | TRBJ2-5 | TRBD1 | TRBV11-2 | TGTGCCAGCAGCAATAACCAGGGGGCCCGGACCCAGTACTTC | CASSNNQGARTQYF
few | 17 | TRBJ2-1 | TRBD1 | TRBV19 | TGTGCCAGTAGTATAGGGACAGGCCGCCGAACCTACAATGAGCAGTTCTTC | CASSIGTGRRTYNEQFF
NA | 14 | TRBJ2-2 | NA | TRBV6-5 | TGTGCCACCCGAGGGGGGGGCAACACCGGGGAGCTGTTTTTT | CATRGGGNTGELFF
NA | 15 | TRBJ1-5 | NA | TRBV6-5 | TGTGCCAGCAGATTGGGGCCTCAGATGGATCAGCCCCAGCATTTT | CASRLGPQMDQPQHF
NA | 14 | TRBJ1-3 | NA | TRBV18 | TGTGCCAGCTCACCGGAGCCCTCTGGAAACACCATATATTTT | CASSPEPSGNTIYF
NA | 14 | TRBJ1-5 | TRBD1 | TRBV2 | TGTGCCAGCAGGCCCCGACAGGGAGGTCAGCCCCAGCATTTT | CASRPRQGGQPQHF
NA | 16 | TRBJ2-1 | TRBD2 | TRBV5-1 | TGCGCCAGCAGCTTGGTTCCTAGCGGGTTGAACAATGAGCAGTTCTTC | CASSLVPSGLNNEQFF
once | 13 | TRBJ1-2 | NA | TRBV18 | TGTGCCAGCTCACCTCTAGGTGAGGAGGGCTACACCTTC | CASSPLGEEGYTF
NA | 13 | TRBJ2-5 | NA | TRBV30 | TGTGCCTGGCAAGGACAGCCACAAGAGACCCAGTACTTC | CAWQGQPQETQYF
once | 12 | TRBJ1-1 | NA | TRBV7-6 | TGTGCCAGCAGCCTGCGACAGGCTGAAGCTTTCTTT | CASSLRQAEAFF
NA | 13 | TRBJ2-2 | NA | TRBV10-1 | TGCGCCAGTCGACAGTCGAACACCGGGGAGCTGTTTTTT | CASRQSNTGELFF
NA | 13 | TRBJ1-3 | NA | TRBV10-3 | TGTGCCATCAGTGCAGGGGTGGAAAACACCATATATTTT | CAISAGVENTIYF
once | 20 | TRBJ2-5 | TRBD2 | TRBV3-1/TRBV3-2 | TGTGCCAGCAGCCAAGATCGGGGACTAGCGAGAGATTTGAGTGGGTTTGCCCAGTACTTC | CASSQDRGLARDLSGFAQYF
NA | 13 | TRBJ1-4 | NA | TRBV28 | TGTGCCAGCAGAGTGGGGGGGAGAGAAAAACTGTTTTTT | CASRVGGREKLFF
NA | 14 | TRBJ2-3 | TRBD2 | TRBV5-5 | TGTGCCAGCAGCGCTAGGACTAGCCTAGATACGCAGTATTTT | CASSARTSLDTQYF
NA | 12 | TRBJ2-7 | TRBD2 | TRBV29-1 | TGCAGCGTTCCCGGGACTAGTCACGAGCAGTACTTC | CSVPGTSHEQYF
NA | 14 | TRBJ2-5 | NA | TRBV7-9 | TGTGCCAGCAGCGAGTCAGCGTTTGGGGAGACCCAGTACTTC | CASSESAFGETQYF